The 5 T cell receptor beta chains listed next were all sequenced from one sample in a study of response to subunit inactivated influenza vaccine. TCRdb re-derived calls from the RT-PCR reads in MiXCR, one entry per CDR3 protein. In the table there are 650,000 to 800,000 distinct CDR3 sequences, approximately 15% of which are singletons. Sequenced material: PBMCs from blood, taken approximately 15 days before vaccination. Receptors originate from a man aged 50 to 60 who received an inactivated influenza vaccine.

This clonotype was observed a handful of times. The chain uses TRBV10-3 and TRBJ2-7; no reliable D call. The germline gives CDR1 ENHRY, CDR2 SYGVKD. The CDR3 length is 12 residues. V gave up 2 bases and J gave up 4 bases, with 6 bases separating them. The CDR3 sequence: CAISELPYEQYF. DNA of the CDR3: TGTGCCATCAGTGAGCTCCCTTACGAGCAGTACTTC.

Concerning this clonotype: Sequence at one end of the junction differs from germline and may be a read error. The chain has TRBV20-1 and TRBJ2-2, with no clear D. CDR1 is DFQATT, CDR2 SNEGSKA, per germline (reference sequence). The CDR3 is made up of 16 amino acids. In DNA form, the CDR3 reads TGCTGTGCTAGAATACCCTCCCCTTCCTCCTTGGGGGAGCTGTTTTTT. It codes for CCARIPSPSSLGELFF.

The sample holds many counts of this clonotype. The chain recombines TRBV12-3 or TRBV12-4 with TRBJ2-6; D not resolved. The CDR3 is made up of 13 amino acids. Between the trimmed V and J ends, which lost 11 bases and 4 bases, there was a span of 12 bases. CDR3 DNA sequence: TGTGCCGGAAAGTCGGCAGGGGCCAACGTCCTGACTTTC. It is translated as CAGKSAGANVLTF.

The chain joins TRBV7-9 to TRBJ1-4; D unclear. V lost 10 bases, J lost 8 bases, and 17 bases lay in between. CDR3 length equals 13 residues. Germline CDR1 is SEHNR and CDR2 is FQNEAQ (reference sequence). CDR3 amino acids: CANAEVGDEKLFF. The CDR3 DNA follows: TGTGCCAACGCTGAAGTTGGCGACGAAAAACTGTTTTTT. Full variable domain (remainder filled in from reference TRBV7-9 and TRBJ1-4): DTGVSQNPRHKITKRGQNVTFRCDPISEHNRLYWYRQTLGQGPEFLTYFQNEAQLEKSRLLSDRFSAERPKGSFSTLEIQRTEQGDSAMYLCANAEVGDEKLFFGSGTQLSVL.

This clonotype was counted once. The V gene is TRBV12-3 or TRBV12-4, the J gene TRBJ2-7, with no clear D. The V and J ends lost 4 bases and 6 bases respectively, with 19 bases between them. The CDR3 totals 15 residues. As DNA, the CDR3 is TGTGCCAGCAGTTCACCCCGGACCGGAACTCCCGAGCAGTACTTC. Translated: CASSSPRTGTPEQYF.